The clone carrying this T cell receptor beta chain has just one count. The antigen remains undetermined. TCRdb keeps only in-frame clones here, not all; method: immunoSEQ multiplex PCR. The sample holds 45,000 to 60,000 clones, around 70% seen once. The data were taken from a study of vaccination effects on CD4 cells after COVID-19. General study results and limits: Late post-vaccination, clones induced by infection and those induced by vaccine underwent marked clonal contraction.

Investigators separated out CD4+ T cells once around eleven days of culture had passed. Every participant took two doses of the BNT162b2 or mRNA-1273 vaccine. This CDR3 contains 13 residues. The V and J ends lost 1 base and 6 bases respectively, with 10 bases between them. Germline V gives CDR1 SGHAT, CDR2 FQNNGV. This clonotype originated in a human donor who received a COVID-19 vaccine. The rearrangement joins TRBV11-2 to TRBJ2-7; D remains unclear. The material sequenced was CD4+ T cells from PBMCs cultured without peptide, taken after COVID-19 vaccination. CDR3 loop: CASSLAMEGEQYF. CDR3 coding DNA: TGTGCCAGCAGCTTAGCTATGGAAGGCGAGCAGTACTTC. Supplemented by reference TRBV11-2 and TRBJ2-7, the full variable domain reads EAGVAQSPRYKIIEKRQSVAFWCNPISGHATLYWYQQILGQGPKLLIQFQNNGVVDDSQLPKDRFSAERLKGVDSTLKIQPAKLEDSAVYLCASSLAMEGEQYFGPGTRLTVT.